Following are 6 T cell receptor beta chains from one sample sequenced in a study of T-cell reconstitution after alpha-beta-depleted transplantation in children (dated by TCRdb to about 2016). Library generation was performed with PCR. Reads for this sample came from an Illumina HiSeq 2500. Molecular barcoding was employed in the preparation of TCR libraries, with unique molecular identifiers being used to normalize TCRbeta repertoire quantification. TCRdb cleaned the public reads at Q25 with fastp, built clones with MiXCR and kept in-frame beta chains. Every distinct CDR3 protein forms one entry, paired with its most common genes and DNA. This sample is represented by some 550,000 distinct CDR3 sequences; about 17% of them were singletons. Roughly 3.3% of the sample is held by the ten biggest clonotypes. Here the sequenced sample was PBMCs from the stem cell graft donor, taken from the stem cell graft. These TCRs come from a human donor who donated a stem cell graft to a child with acute lymphoblastic leukemia.

The gene calls are TRBV14 and TRBJ2-1, with TRBD2 matching 7 bases. The junction had 18 bases not matched to a gene; V was cut back by 1 base and J by 0 bases. Germline values: CDR1 SGHDN, CDR2 FVKESK. This CDR3 comprises 21 residues. CDR3 nucleotides: TGTGCCAGCAGCCAAGTTCCCAAGTTCCTCATTGGCGGGAGCTCCTACAATGAGCAGTTCTTC. This encodes CASSQVPKFLIGGSSYNEQFF. Combining the CDR3 with reference TRBV14 and TRBJ2-1 gives the whole variable domain EAGVTQFPSHSVIEKGQTVTLRCDPISGHDNLYWYRRVMGKEIKFLLHFVKESKQDESGMPNNRFLAERTGGTYSTLKVQPAELEDSGVYFCASSQVPKFLIGGSSYNEQFFGPGTRLTVL.

This clonotype was counted between two and nine times. This chain links TRBV6-1 with TRBJ1-2, with TRBD1 matching over 8 bases. The CDR3 has 14 amino acids. The trim removed 6 bases at V and 2 bases at J, leaving 5 bases unmatched. The germline CDR1 and CDR2 sequences are MNHNS and SASEGT. This CDR3 is CASSRTGLNYGYTF. DNA of the CDR3: TGTGCCAGCAGCCGGACAGGGTTGAACTATGGCTACACCTTC.

As for this clonotype: One junction end does not reproduce the germline sequence, and a read error may be involved. This rearrangement joins TRBV29-1 to TRBJ2-4; D not resolved. Germline assignment: CDR1 SQVTM and CDR2 ANQGSEA. CDR3 size: 12 residues. CDR3 region: CGVEVLENIQYF. The CDR3 coding sequence is TGCGGCGTTGAAGTCCTGGAAAACATTCAGTACTTC.

This clonotype was detected only a few times. This chain connects TRBV20-1 to TRBJ2-7, with D possibly being TRBD2 (5 bases). The CDR3 sequence is 13 residues long. Trimming left V 0 bases short and J 2 bases short, with 8 bases between. CDR1 DFQATT and CDR2 SNEGSKA come from the germline V gene (reference sequence). CDR3 coding DNA: TGCAGTGCTAGAGAGACGGGAACCTACGAGCAGTACTTC. Its protein product is CSARETGTYEQYF.

The chain links TRBV20-1 to TRBJ1-5, with D perhaps TRBD1 (5 bases). Germline CDR1 is DFQATT and CDR2 is SNEGSKA (reference sequence). The CDR3 runs to 16 residues. Trimming stripped 1 base from V and 3 bases from J, with 16 bases between. The CDR3 sequence: CSARVLFREPNQPQHF. The CDR3, as DNA: TGCAGTGCTAGAGTTCTATTCAGGGAACCCAATCAGCCCCAGCATTTT.

V and J are TRBV5-5 and TRBJ1-2; 7 bases line up with TRBD1. CDR1 and CDR2 (germline): SGHKS, YYEKEE (reference sequence). V trimming: 7 bases; J trimming: 8 bases; junction bases outside the gene matches: 8. The CDR3 extends over 12 amino acids. CDR3 in amino acids: CASGDSRGGYTF. CDR3 bases: TGTGCCAGCGGGGACAGCCGTGGAGGCTACACCTTC.